One sample yielded the 5 T cell receptor beta chains listed below, sequenced in a study of CD8 T cells in Susac syndrome. The RNA, roughly 0.45 to 1 ug, was put through reverse transcription using random hexamers. Each CDR3 protein gets one entry after TCRdb re-called the immunoSEQ multiplex PCR reads with MiXCR. The table has about 300,000 distinct CDR3 sequences, roughly 85% seen once. The material sequenced was CD8+ T cells from PBMCs. These receptors came from a human donor with multiple sclerosis.

The table lists this clonotype with a count of one. The chain links TRBV27 to TRBJ2-1; D is uncertain. Per the germline V gene, CDR1 is MNHEY and CDR2 is SMNVEV (reference sequence). CDR3 length equals 12 residues. The V and J ends lost 5 bases and 5 bases respectively, with 7 bases between them. The CDR3 is CASSATDNEQFF. For the CDR3, the DNA is TGTGCCAGCAGTGCAACCGACAATGAGCAGTTCTTC.

This clonotype was picked up a small number of times. The chain recombines TRBV27 with TRBJ2-7; D is possibly TRBD2 (6 bases). Germline lookup yields CDR1 MNHEY and CDR2 SMNVEV (reference sequence). V lost 2 bases and J lost 2, with 7 bases in between. CDR3 size: 13 residues. DNA for the CDR3: TGTGCCAGCAGTTTAGCTAGCGCCTACGAGCAGTACTTC. Its translation is CASSLASAYEQYF.

The chain links TRBV27 to TRBJ2-5, with a tentative D call TRBD2 (5 bases). Trimming shortened V by 2 bases and J by 5 bases, and 12 bases separated the two germline ends. Germline V gene data show CDR1 as MNHEY and CDR2 as SMNVEV (reference sequence). CDR3 length: 14 amino acids. The CDR3 loop reads CASSLSGVVETQYF. CDR3 DNA sequence: TGTGCCAGCAGTTTAAGCGGCGTGGTGGAGACCCAGTACTTC.

The V gene is TRBV4-2, the J gene TRBJ2-1, with TRBD2 matching 7 bases. The germline gives CDR1 LGHNA, CDR2 YNFKEQ. The V and J ends lost 0 bases and 9 bases, in that order; junction bases with no gene match: 14. This CDR3 comprises 17 residues. The CDR3 here is CASSQDSMREGQSEQFF. The CDR3 DNA follows: TGTGCCAGCAGCCAAGATAGTATGAGGGAGGGCCAAAGTGAGCAGTTCTTC.

CDR3 sequence: CASSDFYEQFF. CDR3 sequence (DNA): TGTGCCAGCAGTGACTTCTATGAGCAGTTCTTC. The chain joins TRBV2 to TRBJ2-1; unclear D gene. CDR1 and CDR2 from the germline V gene are SNHLY and FYNNEI. Between the trimmed V and J ends, which lost 3 bases and 8 bases, there was a span of 5 bases. CDR3 size: 11 residues.